The text below deals with one T cell receptor beta chain. Its antigen is currently unknown. Distinct nucleotide sequences in the sample also encode this CDR3. Assay used: immunoSEQ multiplex PCR; TCRdb lists only in-frame clones, some missing. The sample lists 90,000 to 130,000 clones, roughly 92% seen once, with about 7.8% in the top ten. This sample was included in a study of T cell responses to AZD1222 COVID-19 vaccine. Study-level findings and limits: All repertoire sampling was performed exclusively after the peak T cell response. Baseline seropositivity characterized only 5 or 6 AZD1222 recipients.

The CDR3 loop spans 10 amino acids. Germline assignment: CDR1 MDHEN and CDR2 SYDVKM. Trimming removed 6 bases from V and 1 base from J, with 0 bases in between. This clonotype was obtained from an adult in good health. V is TRBV28 and J is TRBJ2-5; the D is unclear. Sequences were derived from peripheral blood, sampled on day 0 of AZD1222 vaccination. The CDR3 DNA reads TGTGCCAGCAGCCAAGAGACCCAGTACTTC. As protein: CASSQETQYF.